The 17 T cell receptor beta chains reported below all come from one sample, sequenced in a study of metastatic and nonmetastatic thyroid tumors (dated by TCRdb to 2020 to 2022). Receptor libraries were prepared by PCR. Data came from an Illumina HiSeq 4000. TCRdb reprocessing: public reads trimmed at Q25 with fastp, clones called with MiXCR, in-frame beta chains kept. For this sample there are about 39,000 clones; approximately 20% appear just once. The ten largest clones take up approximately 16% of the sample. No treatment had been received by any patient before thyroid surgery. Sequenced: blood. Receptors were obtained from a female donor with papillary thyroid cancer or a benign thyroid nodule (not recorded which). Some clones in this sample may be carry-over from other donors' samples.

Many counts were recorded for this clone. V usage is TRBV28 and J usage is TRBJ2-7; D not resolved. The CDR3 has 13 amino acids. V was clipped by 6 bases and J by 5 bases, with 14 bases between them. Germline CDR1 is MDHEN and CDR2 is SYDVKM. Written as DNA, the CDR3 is TGTGCCAGCAGCCTGTCCCGGCTCAACGAGCAGTACTTC. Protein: CASSLSRLNEQYF.

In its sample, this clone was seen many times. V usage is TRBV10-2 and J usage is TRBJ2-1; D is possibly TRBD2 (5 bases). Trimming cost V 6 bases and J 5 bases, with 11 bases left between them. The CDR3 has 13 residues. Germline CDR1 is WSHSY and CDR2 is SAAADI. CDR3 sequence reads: CASRVTRNNEQFF. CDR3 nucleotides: TGCGCCAGCAGAGTAACTAGGAACAATGAGCAGTTCTTC.

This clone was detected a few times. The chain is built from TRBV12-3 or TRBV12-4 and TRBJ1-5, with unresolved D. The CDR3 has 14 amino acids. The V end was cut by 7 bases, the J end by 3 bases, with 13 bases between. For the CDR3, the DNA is TGTGCCAGCATTTACGGGGTCCTCAATCAGCCCCAGCATTTT. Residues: CASIYGVLNQPQHF.

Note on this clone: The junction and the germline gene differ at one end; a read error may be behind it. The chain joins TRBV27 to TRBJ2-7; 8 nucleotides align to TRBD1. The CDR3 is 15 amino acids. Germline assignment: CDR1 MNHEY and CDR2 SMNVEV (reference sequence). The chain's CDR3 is CASSLSGGAPYEQYF. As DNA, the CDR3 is TGTGCCAGCAGTCTATCAGGGGGCGCTCCCTACGAGCAGTACTTC.

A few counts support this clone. The CDR3 region is CSGALGAGQPQHF. The CDR3, as DNA: TGCAGCGGCGCCCTTGGAGCGGGTCAGCCCCAGCATTTT. The gene calls are TRBV29-1 and TRBJ1-5; D remains ambiguous. The V and J ends lost 7 bases and 6 bases respectively, with 16 bases between them. Germline V gives CDR1 SQVTM, CDR2 ANQGSEA. The CDR3 totals 13 residues.

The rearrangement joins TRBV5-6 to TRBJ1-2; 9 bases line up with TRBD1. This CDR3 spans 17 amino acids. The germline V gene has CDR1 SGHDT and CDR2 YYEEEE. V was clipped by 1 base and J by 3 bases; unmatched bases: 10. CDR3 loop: CASSLSGQGLLYYGYTF. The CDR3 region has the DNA TGTGCCAGCAGCTTGTCGGGACAGGGTTTGTTATACTATGGCTACACCTTC. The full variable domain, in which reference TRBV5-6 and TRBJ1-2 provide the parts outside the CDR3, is DAGVTQSPTHLIKTRGQQVTLRCSPKSGHDTVSWYQQALGQGPQFIFQYYEEEERQRGNFPDRFSGHQFPNYSSELNVNALLLGDSALYLCASSLSGQGLLYYGYTFGSGTRLTVV.

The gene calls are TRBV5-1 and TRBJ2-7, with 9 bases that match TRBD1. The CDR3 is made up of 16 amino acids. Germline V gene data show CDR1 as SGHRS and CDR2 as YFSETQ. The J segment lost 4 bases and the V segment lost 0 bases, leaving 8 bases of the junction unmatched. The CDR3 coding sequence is TGCGCCAGCAGCTTGGTGGGGACAGGGATGCCTTACGAGCAGTACTTC. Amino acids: CASSLVGTGMPYEQYF. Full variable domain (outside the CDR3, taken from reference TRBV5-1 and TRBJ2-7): KAGVTQTPRYLIKTRGQQVTLSCSPISGHRSVSWYQQTPGQGLQFLFEYFSETQRNKGNFPGRFSGRQFSNSRSEMNVSTLELGDSALYLCASSLVGTGMPYEQYFGPGTRLTVT.

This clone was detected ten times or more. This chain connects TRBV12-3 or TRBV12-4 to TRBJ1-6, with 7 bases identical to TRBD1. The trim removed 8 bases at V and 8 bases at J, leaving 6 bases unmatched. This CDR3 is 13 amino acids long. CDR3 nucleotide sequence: TGTGCCAGCGGACGGGACAGCTATTCACCCCTCCACTTT. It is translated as CASGRDSYSPLHF.

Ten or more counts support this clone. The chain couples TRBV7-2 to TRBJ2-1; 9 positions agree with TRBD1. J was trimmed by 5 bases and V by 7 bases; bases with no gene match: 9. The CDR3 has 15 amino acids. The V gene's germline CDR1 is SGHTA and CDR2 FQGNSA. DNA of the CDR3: TGTGCCAGCAACCAACAGGGGGCGCTGGACAATGAGCAGTTCTTC. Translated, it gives CASNQQGALDNEQFF.

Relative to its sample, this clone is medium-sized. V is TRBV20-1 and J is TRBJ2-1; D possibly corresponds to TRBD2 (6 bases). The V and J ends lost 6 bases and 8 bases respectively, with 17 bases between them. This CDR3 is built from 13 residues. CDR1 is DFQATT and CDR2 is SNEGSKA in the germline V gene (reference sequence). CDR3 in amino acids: CSAQVLRGDEQFF. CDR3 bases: TGCAGTGCACAGGTCCTGCGCGGGGATGAGCAGTTCTTC.

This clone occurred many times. CDR3 residues: CASSERGGNYGYTF. Here the CDR3 DNA reads TGTGCCAGCAGCGAAAGAGGGGGGAACTATGGCTACACCTTC. The chain joins TRBV2 to TRBJ1-2, with D possibly being TRBD1 (6 bases). Germline V gene lookup returns CDR1 SNHLY and CDR2 FYNNEI. Trimming removed 6 bases at V and 2 bases at J, with 13 bases between. This CDR3 spans 14 amino acids.

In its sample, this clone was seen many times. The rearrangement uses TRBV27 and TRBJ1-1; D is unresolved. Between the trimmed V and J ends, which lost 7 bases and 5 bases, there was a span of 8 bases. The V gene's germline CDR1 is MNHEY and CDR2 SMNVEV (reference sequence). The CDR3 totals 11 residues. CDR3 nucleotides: TGTGCCAGCACCTCGGGAACTGAAGCTTTCTTT. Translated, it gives CASTSGTEAFF.

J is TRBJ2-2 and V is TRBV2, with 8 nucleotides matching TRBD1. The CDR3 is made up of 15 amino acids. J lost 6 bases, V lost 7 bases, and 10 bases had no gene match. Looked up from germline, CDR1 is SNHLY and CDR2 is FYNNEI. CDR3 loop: CASTGPGGASGELFF. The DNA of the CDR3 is TGTGCCAGCACCGGCCCAGGGGGCGCCTCCGGGGAGCTGTTTTTT.

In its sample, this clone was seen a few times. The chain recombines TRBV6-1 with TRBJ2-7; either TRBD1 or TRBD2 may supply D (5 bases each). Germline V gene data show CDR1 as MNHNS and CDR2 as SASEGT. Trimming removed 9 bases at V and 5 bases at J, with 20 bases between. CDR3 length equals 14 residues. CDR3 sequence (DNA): TGTGCCAGTATGAGCCGACACGGGGCCAACGAGCAGTACTTC. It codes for CASMSRHGANEQYF.

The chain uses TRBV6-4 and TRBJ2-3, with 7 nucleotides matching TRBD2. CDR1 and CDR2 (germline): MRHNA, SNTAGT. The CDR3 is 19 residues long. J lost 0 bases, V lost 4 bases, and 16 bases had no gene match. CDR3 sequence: CASSALAGHNFFSTDTQYF. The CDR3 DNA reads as TGTGCCAGCAGTGCCTTAGCGGGTCACAACTTTTTTAGCACAGATACGCAGTATTTT.

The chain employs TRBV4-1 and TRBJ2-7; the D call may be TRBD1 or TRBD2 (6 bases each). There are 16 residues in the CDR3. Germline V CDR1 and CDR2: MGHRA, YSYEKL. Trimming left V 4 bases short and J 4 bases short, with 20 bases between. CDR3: CASSLGGGAERYEQYF. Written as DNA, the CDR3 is TGCGCCAGCAGCCTCGGAGGGGGAGCGGAGCGGTACGAGCAGTACTTC.

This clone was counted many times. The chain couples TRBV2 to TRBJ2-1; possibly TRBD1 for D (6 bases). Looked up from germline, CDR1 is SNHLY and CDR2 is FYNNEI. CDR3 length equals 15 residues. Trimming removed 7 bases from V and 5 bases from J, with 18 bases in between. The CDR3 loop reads CASTADRQGNNEQFF. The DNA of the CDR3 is TGTGCCAGCACCGCTGACAGGCAGGGAAACAATGAGCAGTTCTTC.